Only a few counts were recorded for the clone carrying this T cell receptor beta chain. CDR1 DFQATT and CDR2 SNEGSKA come from the germline V gene (reference sequence). V lost 3 bases and J lost 5; bases outside the gene matches: 8. This CDR3 region has 14 residues. TCRdb redid the calling of the 5' RACE reads with MiXCR, one entry per CDR3 protein. The repertoire includes about 220,000 distinct CDR3 sequences, about 10% of them detected once, and approximately 20% sits in the top ten. The record originates from a study of CD8 T cells in ankylosing spondylitis. The receptor's source is a male donor with ankylosing spondylitis or in good health (not recorded which). The chain combines TRBV20-1 with TRBJ2-5, with 8 bases aligning to TRBD2. The material sequenced was blood, either unsorted or a sorted T cell fraction (not recorded which). The CDR3 DNA sequence: TGCAGTGCTAGCATCGCGGGGGGAACTGAGACCCAGTACTTC. Protein sequence: CSASIAGGTETQYF.